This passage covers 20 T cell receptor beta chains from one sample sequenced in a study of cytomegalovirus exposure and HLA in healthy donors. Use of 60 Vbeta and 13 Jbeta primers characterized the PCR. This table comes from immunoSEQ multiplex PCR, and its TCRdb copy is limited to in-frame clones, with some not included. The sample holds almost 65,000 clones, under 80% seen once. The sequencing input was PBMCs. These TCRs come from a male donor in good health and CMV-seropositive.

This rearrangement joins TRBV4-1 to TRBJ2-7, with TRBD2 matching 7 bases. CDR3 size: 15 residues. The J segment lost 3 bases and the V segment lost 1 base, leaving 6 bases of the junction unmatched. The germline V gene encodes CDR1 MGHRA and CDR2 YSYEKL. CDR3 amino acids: CASSQAPSGFYEQYF. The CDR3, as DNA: TGCGCCAGCAGCCAAGCTCCTAGCGGATTCTACGAGCAGTACTTC.

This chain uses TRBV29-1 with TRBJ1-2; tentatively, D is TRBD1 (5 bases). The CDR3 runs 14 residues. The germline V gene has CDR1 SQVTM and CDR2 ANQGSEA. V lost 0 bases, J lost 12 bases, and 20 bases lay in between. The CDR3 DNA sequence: TGCAGCGTTGAAGATCGTGAGGGACTCTATGGTCACACCTTC. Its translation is CSVEDREGLYGHTF.

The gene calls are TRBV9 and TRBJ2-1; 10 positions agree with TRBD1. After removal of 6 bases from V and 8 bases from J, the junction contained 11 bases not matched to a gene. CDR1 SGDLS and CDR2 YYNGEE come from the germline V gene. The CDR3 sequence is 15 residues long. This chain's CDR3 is CASTKDPGQGYEQFF. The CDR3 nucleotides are TGTGCCAGCACCAAGGATCCGGGACAGGGGTATGAGCAGTTCTTC.

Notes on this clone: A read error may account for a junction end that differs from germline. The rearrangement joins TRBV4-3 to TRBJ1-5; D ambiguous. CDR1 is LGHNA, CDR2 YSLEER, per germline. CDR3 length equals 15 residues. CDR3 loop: CASGQDTEGNQPQHF. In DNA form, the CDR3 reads TGCGCCAGCGGCCAAGACACTGAGGGCAATCAGCCCCAGCATTTT.

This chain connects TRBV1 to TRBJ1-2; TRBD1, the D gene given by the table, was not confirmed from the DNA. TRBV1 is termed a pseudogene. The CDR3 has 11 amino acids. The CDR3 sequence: CTGQGNYGYTF. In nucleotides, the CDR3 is TGCACCGGACAGGGTAACTATGGCTACACCTTC.

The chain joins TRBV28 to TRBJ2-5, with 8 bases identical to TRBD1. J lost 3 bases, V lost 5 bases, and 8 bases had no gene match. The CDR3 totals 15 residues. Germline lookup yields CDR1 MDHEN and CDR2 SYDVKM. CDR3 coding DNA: TGTGCCAGCAGTCCCCGGGACAGGACGGAAGAGACCCAGTACTTC. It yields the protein CASSPRDRTEETQYF.

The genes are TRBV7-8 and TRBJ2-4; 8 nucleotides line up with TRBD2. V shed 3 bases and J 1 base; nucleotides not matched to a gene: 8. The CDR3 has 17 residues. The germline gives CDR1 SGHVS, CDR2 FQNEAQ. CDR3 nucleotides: TGTGCCAGCAGCTTCGGCGGGGGGTCTGACGCCAAAAACATTCAGTACTTC. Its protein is CASSFGGGSDAKNIQYF.

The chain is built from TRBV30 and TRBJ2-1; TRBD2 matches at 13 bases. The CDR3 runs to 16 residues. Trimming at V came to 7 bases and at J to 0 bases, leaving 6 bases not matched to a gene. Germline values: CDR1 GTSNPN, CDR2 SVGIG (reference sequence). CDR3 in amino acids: CALLAGGLSSYNEQFF. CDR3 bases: TGTGCCTTACTAGCGGGGGGGTTAAGCTCCTACAATGAGCAGTTCTTC.

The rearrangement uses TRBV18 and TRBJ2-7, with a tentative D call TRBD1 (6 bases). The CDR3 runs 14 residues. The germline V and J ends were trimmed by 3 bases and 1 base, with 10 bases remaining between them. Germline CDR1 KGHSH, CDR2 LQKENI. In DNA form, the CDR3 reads TGTGCCAGCTCACCCCGGGACACATCCTACGAGCAGTACTTC. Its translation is CASSPRDTSYEQYF.

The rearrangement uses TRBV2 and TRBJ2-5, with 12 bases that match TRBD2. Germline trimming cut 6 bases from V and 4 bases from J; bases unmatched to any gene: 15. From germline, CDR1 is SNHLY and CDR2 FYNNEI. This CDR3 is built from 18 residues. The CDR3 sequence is CASSSPGLAGNRVETQYF. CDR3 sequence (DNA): TGTGCCAGCAGCTCTCCCGGACTAGCGGGGAATAGGGTAGAGACCCAGTACTTC.

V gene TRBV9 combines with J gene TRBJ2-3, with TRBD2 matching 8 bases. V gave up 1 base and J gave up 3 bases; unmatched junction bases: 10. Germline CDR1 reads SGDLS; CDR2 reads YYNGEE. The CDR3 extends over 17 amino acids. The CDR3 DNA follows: TGTGCCAGCAGCGTAACTGGCGGGGGGTTGGATACAGATACGCAGTATTTT. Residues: CASSVTGGGLDTDTQYF.

In DNA form, the CDR3 reads TGTGCCAGCAGTTACAGGACAGCGGAAGAGACCCAGTACTTC. This codes for CASSYRTAEETQYF. This rearrangement joins TRBV6-5 to TRBJ2-5; TRBD1 is a possible D gene (6 bases). V lost 2 bases and J 3 bases, leaving 10 bases between the germline ends. Per germline, CDR1 MNHEY and CDR2 SVGAGI. CDR3 length equals 14 residues.

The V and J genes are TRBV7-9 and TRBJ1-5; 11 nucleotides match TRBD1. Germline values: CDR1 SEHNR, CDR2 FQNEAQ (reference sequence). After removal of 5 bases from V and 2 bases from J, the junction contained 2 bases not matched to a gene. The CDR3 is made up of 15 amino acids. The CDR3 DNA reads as TGTGCCAGCAGCGGACAGGGGGCCGGCAATCAGCCCCAGCATTTT. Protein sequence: CASSGQGAGNQPQHF.

CDR3 amino acids: CASSQDGGAFGGLGETQYF. CDR3 nucleotide sequence: TGCGCCAGCAGCCAAGACGGAGGGGCTTTCGGGGGGTTGGGGGAGACCCAGTACTTC. This chain connects TRBV4-1 to TRBJ2-5, with 7 bases that match TRBD2. V was clipped by 0 bases and J by 5 bases; unmatched bases: 18. The CDR3 length is 19 residues. Germline-derived CDR1 and CDR2 are MGHRA and YSYEKL.

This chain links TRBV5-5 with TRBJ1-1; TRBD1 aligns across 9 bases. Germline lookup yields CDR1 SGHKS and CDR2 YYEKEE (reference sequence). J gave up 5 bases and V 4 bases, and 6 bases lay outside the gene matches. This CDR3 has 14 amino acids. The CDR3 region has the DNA TGTGCCAGCAGCGGTACAGGGGGCGCGACTGAAGCTTTCTTT. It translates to CASSGTGGATEAFF.

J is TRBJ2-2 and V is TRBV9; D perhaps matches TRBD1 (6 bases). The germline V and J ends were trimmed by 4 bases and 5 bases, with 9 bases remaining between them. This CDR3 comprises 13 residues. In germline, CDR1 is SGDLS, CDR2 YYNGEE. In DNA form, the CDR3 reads TGTGCCAGCAGCCGTCAGGGGACCGGGGAGCTGTTTTTT. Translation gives CASSRQGTGELFF.

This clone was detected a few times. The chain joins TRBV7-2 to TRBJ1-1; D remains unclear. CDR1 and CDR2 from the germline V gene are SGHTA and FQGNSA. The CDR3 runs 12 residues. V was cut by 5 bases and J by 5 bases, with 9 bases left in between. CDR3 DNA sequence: TGTGCCAGCAGCCTACCTTTGACTGAAGCTTTCTTT. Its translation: CASSLPLTEAFF.

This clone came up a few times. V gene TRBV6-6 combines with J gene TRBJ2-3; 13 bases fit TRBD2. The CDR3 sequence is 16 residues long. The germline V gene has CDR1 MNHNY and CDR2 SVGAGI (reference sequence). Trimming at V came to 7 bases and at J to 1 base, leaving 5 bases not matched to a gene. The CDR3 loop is CASNRLAGGGTDTQYF. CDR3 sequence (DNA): TGTGCCAGCAACAGACTAGCGGGGGGAGGCACAGATACGCAGTATTTT.

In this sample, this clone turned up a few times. The chain's CDR3 is CASSEVPGTGVGYGYTF. Here the CDR3 DNA reads TGTGCCAGCAGTGAAGTCCCCGGGACAGGGGTAGGCTATGGCTACACCTTC. The chain links TRBV6-1 to TRBJ1-2; 10 nucleotides agree with TRBD1. The length of the CDR3 is 17 residues. With 1 base clipped from V and 4 bases from J, the junction kept 9 bases outside the gene matches. Germline V lookup: CDR1 MNHNS, CDR2 SASEGT.

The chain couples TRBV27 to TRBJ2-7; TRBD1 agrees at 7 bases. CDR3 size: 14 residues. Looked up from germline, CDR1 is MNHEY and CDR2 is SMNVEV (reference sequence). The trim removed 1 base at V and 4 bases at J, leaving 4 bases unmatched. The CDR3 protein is CASSLLGQNYEQYF. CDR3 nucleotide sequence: TGTGCCAGCAGTTTATTGGGACAGAATTACGAGCAGTACTTC.